The 32 T cell receptor beta chains given below trace back to one sample, sequenced in a study of identical twins' blood T cells. TCRdb processed the 5' RACE reads anew with MiXCR; each CDR3 protein has one entry. The sample records fewer than 450,000 distinct CDR3 sequences, 28% being singletons. The sample comprised PBMCs. The receptors here all came from a woman aged 18 to 55 in good health.

The V gene is TRBV12-3 or TRBV12-4, the J gene TRBJ2-4; 7 nucleotides match TRBD1. V shed 3 bases and J 8 bases; nucleotides not matched to a gene: 4. CDR3 length: 13 amino acids. CDR3 in amino acids: CASSFQGTDIQYF. In nucleotides, the CDR3 is TGTGCCAGCAGTTTCCAGGGGACAGACATTCAGTACTTC.

This chain links TRBV29-1 with TRBJ2-5; no reliable D call. The CDR3 runs to 12 residues. The germline V and J ends were trimmed by 4 bases and 2 bases, with 8 bases remaining between them. The germline V gene encodes CDR1 SQVTM and CDR2 ANQGSEA. CDR3 nucleotide sequence: TGCAGCGTTGTTGGCAAACAAGAGACCCAGTACTTC. It translates to CSVVGKQETQYF.

This clonotype was seen a few times. J is TRBJ2-3 and V is TRBV27; D could derive from TRBD1 or TRBD2 (7 bases each). Germline values: CDR1 MNHEY, CDR2 SMNVEV (reference sequence). The CDR3 covers 15 residues. Trimming took off 4 bases at V and 3 bases at J, with 14 bases between the two ends. CDR3 loop: CASSSQGRGTDTQYF. CDR3 coding DNA: TGTGCCAGCAGTTCACAGGGGAGGGGAACAGATACGCAGTATTTT.

The chain is built from TRBV7-8 and TRBJ2-1; D unclear. The CDR3 length is 14 residues. Trimming left V 5 bases short and J 4 bases short, with 12 bases between. Per germline, CDR1 SGHVS and CDR2 FQNEAQ. CDR3 loop: CASSRTDWYNEQFF. CDR3 nucleotide sequence: TGTGCCAGCAGCAGAACAGATTGGTACAATGAGCAGTTCTTC.

This clonotype has more than one count but fewer than ten. One junction end disagrees with the germline gene, perhaps due to a read error. This sequence joins TRBV2 and TRBJ1-5, with D unresolved. Per the germline V gene, CDR1 is SNHLY and CDR2 is FYNNEI. The CDR3 is made up of 15 amino acids. The CDR3: CASSGSSRRNQHQHF. The DNA of the CDR3 is TGTGCCAGCAGCGGAAGTTCCCGACGCAATCAGCACCAGCATTTT.

This clonotype was detected a few times. The V gene is TRBV4-3, the J gene TRBJ2-3; D is perhaps TRBD1 (5 bases). This CDR3 spans 15 amino acids. V shed 0 bases and J shed 6 bases, with 13 bases lying between them. Looked up from germline, CDR1 is LGHNA and CDR2 is YSLEER. CDR3 in DNA: TGCGCCAGCAGCCAAGAATTACAGCCAGGGGATACGCAGTATTTT. Its translation is CASSQELQPGDTQYF.

This chain connects TRBV29-1 to TRBJ2-1; a weak D match, TRBD2 (5 bases). The CDR3 spans 13 residues. The germline V and J ends were trimmed by 3 bases and 8 bases, with 14 bases remaining between them. Germline V lookup: CDR1 SQVTM, CDR2 ANQGSEA. The CDR3 protein is CSVEPRGRDEQFF. In nucleotides, the CDR3 is TGCAGCGTTGAGCCTAGAGGGCGGGATGAGCAGTTCTTC.

This chain joins TRBV10-3 and TRBJ2-7, with D uncertain. The CDR3 spans 15 residues. Germline CDR1 reads ENHRY; CDR2 reads SYGVKD. Trimming took 0 bases from V and 6 from J, leaving 15 bases between them. As DNA, the CDR3 is TGTGCCATCAGTGAGTCCCGAGATCTAGGGATCGAGCAGTACTTC. Translating gives CAISESRDLGIEQYF.

The chain recombines TRBV7-9 with TRBJ1-3, with no clear D. V was shortened by 3 bases and J by 0 bases, with 9 bases between the two germline ends. This CDR3 contains 15 residues. Germline V CDR1 and CDR2: SEHNR, FQNEAQ (reference sequence). The CDR3 region is CASSFSQTSGNTIYF. CDR3 DNA: TGTGCCAGCAGCTTTTCCCAGACCTCTGGAAACACCATATATTTT.

This clonotype was observed a few times. The chain combines TRBV29-1 with TRBJ2-7, with D unclear. Germline V CDR1 and CDR2: SQVTM, ANQGSEA. The V end was cut by 6 bases, the J end by 0 bases, with 9 bases between. The CDR3 loop spans 12 amino acids. CDR3 sequence (DNA): TGCAGCGTAGCAGCTCCCTCCTACGAGCAGTACTTC. Its translation: CSVAAPSYEQYF.

As regards this clonotype: This clone may be a read error of a much larger clone one base away. The J gene is TRBJ1-5, the V gene TRBV20-1; D remains ambiguous. The CDR3 contains 14 residues. Germline loops: CDR1 DFQATT, CDR2 SNEGSKA (reference sequence). Written as DNA, the CDR3 is TGCGGTGCTCTTGACCCTCCCCAACATCAGCCCCAGCATTTT. Its protein is CGALDPPQHQPQHF.

This clonotype occurred once. V is TRBV27 and J is TRBJ1-1, with a possible D match to TRBD1 (6 bases). The CDR3 consists of 13 residues. V was shortened by 6 bases and J by 5 bases, with 13 bases between the two germline ends. Germline assignment: CDR1 MNHEY and CDR2 SMNVEV (reference sequence). The DNA of the CDR3 is TGTGCCAGCAGGAACAGGGTGGGTACTGAAGCTTTCTTT. It yields the protein CASRNRVGTEAFF.

V gene TRBV7-2 combines with J gene TRBJ1-5; no definite D call. V lost 1 base and J 5 bases, leaving 12 bases between the germline ends. Germline V gene sequence: CDR1 SGHTA, CDR2 FQGNSA. The CDR3 is made up of 15 amino acids. Here the CDR3 DNA reads TGTGCCAGCAGCTTAGGTGGGCAGCGGCATCAGCCCCAGCATTTT. Its protein is CASSLGGQRHQPQHF.

The CDR3 sequence: CASSYTGAGQPQHF. The CDR3 DNA is TGCGCCAGCAGCTACACAGGGGCCGGGCAGCCCCAGCATTTT. The chain uses TRBV4-1 and TRBJ1-5; 7 bases line up with TRBD1. Unmatched junction bases numbered 8, after V lost 5 bases and J lost 7 bases. CDR3 length equals 14 residues. CDR1 MGHRA and CDR2 YSYEKL come from the germline V gene.

This clonotype was recorded a few times. This chain joins TRBV6-5 and TRBJ2-1, with D uncertain. There are 13 residues in the CDR3. CDR1 and CDR2 (germline): MNHEY, SVGAGI. Trimming stripped 11 bases from V and 0 bases from J, with 11 bases between. The CDR3 sequence: CAVRLSSYNEQFF. The CDR3 DNA follows: TGTGCCGTCCGTTTGAGCTCCTACAATGAGCAGTTCTTC.

This clonotype turned up a few times. The chain combines TRBV20-1 with TRBJ1-1; the match to TRBD1 covers 10 bases. This CDR3 is 12 amino acids long. CDR1 is DFQATT and CDR2 is SNEGSKA in the germline V gene (reference sequence). This chain's CDR3 is CSSGTGDGKAFF. CDR3 in DNA: TGCAGCTCCGGGACAGGGGATGGTAAAGCTTTCTTT.

This clonotype was counted between two and nine times. The rearrangement uses TRBV7-2 and TRBJ1-1; no clear D gene. The CDR3 runs 14 residues. Germline loops: CDR1 SGHTA, CDR2 FQGNSA. V was clipped by 5 bases and J by 6 bases, with 16 bases between them. CDR3 in amino acids: CASSPTGANAEAFF. In DNA, the CDR3 is TGTGCCAGCAGCCCCACGGGAGCTAACGCTGAAGCTTTCTTT. Based on the CDR3 plus reference TRBV7-2 and TRBJ1-1, the full variable domain is GAGVSQSPSNKVTEKGKDVELRCDPISGHTALYWYRQSLGQGLEFLIYFQGNSAPDKSGLPSDRFSAERTGGSVSTLTIQRTQQEDSAVYLCASSPTGANAEAFFGQGTRLTVV.

This clonotype was counted between two and nine times. This rearrangement joins TRBV10-2 to TRBJ1-2; D uncertain. The germline V gene has CDR1 WSHSY and CDR2 SAAADI. The CDR3 runs 13 residues. The V and J ends lost 8 bases and 3 bases respectively, with 13 bases between them. The CDR3 reads CASYRSSYYGYTF. In nucleotides, the CDR3 is TGCGCCAGCTACCGAAGTAGTTACTATGGCTACACCTTC.

This clonotype showed up many times. The chain links TRBV2 to TRBJ2-7; 7 nucleotides align to TRBD1. The germline CDR1 and CDR2 sequences are SNHLY and FYNNEI. With 7 bases clipped from V and 3 bases from J, the junction kept 6 bases outside the gene matches. CDR3 length: 13 residues. The CDR3 nucleotides are TGTGCCAGCAATCCGGGACAGTACTACGAGCAGTACTTC. Translation gives CASNPGQYYEQYF.

V usage is TRBV6-5 and J usage is TRBJ1-2; TRBD1 agrees at 8 bases. This CDR3 is built from 14 residues. Trimming removed 6 bases from V and 4 bases from J; junction bases left unmatched: 7. CDR1 MNHEY and CDR2 SVGAGI come from the germline V gene. The CDR3 nucleotides read TGTGCCAGCAGCTCCGTCGGACAGGGCTATGGCTACACCTTC. Translating gives CASSSVGQGYGYTF.

This chain joins TRBV5-6 and TRBJ2-4, with TRBD1 as a possible D gene (5 bases). V was pared by 5 bases and J by 0 bases, with 12 bases between. The CDR3 spans 15 residues. Per germline, CDR1 SGHDT and CDR2 YYEEEE. This CDR3 is CASSFDRLAKNIQYF. CDR3 coding DNA: TGTGCCAGCAGTTTCGACAGACTAGCCAAAAACATTCAGTACTTC.

This clonotype turned up a few times. The chain links TRBV12-5 to TRBJ2-5; D remains unclear. V lost 5 bases and J lost 2, with 9 bases in between. CDR3 length equals 13 residues. Germline loops: CDR1 LGHNT, CDR2 FRNRAP. The CDR3: CASGPSGQETQYF. CDR3 sequence (DNA): TGTGCTAGTGGTCCGAGTGGACAAGAGACCCAGTACTTC.

This clonotype was counted ten times or more. This chain links TRBV12-3 or TRBV12-4 with TRBJ1-2; D ambiguous. This CDR3 is 13 amino acids long. The ends were cut back, 1 base at V and 8 bases at J, with 11 bases in the middle. CDR3 region: CASSLDTIRGYTF. Here the CDR3 DNA reads TGTGCCAGCAGTTTAGACACCATCAGGGGCTACACCTTC.

This clonotype occurred once. The chain links TRBV3-1 to TRBJ1-2; D unresolved. V was shortened by 1 base and J by 4 bases, with 16 bases between the two germline ends. CDR3 length equals 16 residues. The V gene's germline CDR1 is LGHDT and CDR2 YNNKEL (reference sequence). CDR3 DNA: TGTGCCAGCAGCCAAGTCTTGTCAGGACTCAGCTATGGCTACACCTTC. It specifies CASSQVLSGLSYGYTF.

The rearrangement joins TRBV20-1 to TRBJ2-3; D is possibly TRBD1 (5 bases). Germline assignment: CDR1 DFQATT and CDR2 SNEGSKA (reference sequence). Trimming cost V 0 bases and J 0 bases, with 16 bases left between them. The CDR3 sequence is 17 residues long. The CDR3 DNA sequence: TGCAGTGCTAGAGATCATGGACAAAGCACTAGCACAGATACGCAGTATTTT. This codes for CSARDHGQSTSTDTQYF.

The V gene is TRBV6-5, the J gene TRBJ1-2, with D hard to call. The CDR3 runs to 13 residues. The germline V and J ends were trimmed by 2 bases and 2 bases, with 6 bases remaining between them. Germline CDR1 is MNHEY and CDR2 is SVGAGI. The CDR3 region is CASSYGGNYGYTF. The CDR3 nucleotides are TGTGCCAGCAGTTACGGCGGAAACTATGGCTACACCTTC.

The chain employs TRBV9 and TRBJ1-6; a weak D match, TRBD1 (5 bases). CDR3 size: 14 residues. Trimming shortened V by 3 bases and J by 7 bases, and 11 bases separated the two germline ends. From germline, CDR1 is SGDLS and CDR2 YYNGEE. CDR3 loop: CASSAGRNNSPLHF. The CDR3 DNA follows: TGTGCCAGCAGCGCGGGACGGAACAATTCACCCCTCCACTTT.

This clonotype showed up just a few times. As DNA, the CDR3 is TGTGCCAGCAGCTTAAACGTTAACTATGGCTACACCTTC. Translating it yields CASSLNVNYGYTF. The chain is built from TRBV7-2 and TRBJ1-2; D is unclear. The V end lost 2 bases, the J end lost 1 base, and 5 bases lay between the germline ends. Germline CDR1 reads SGHTA; CDR2 reads FQGNSA. CDR3 length: 13 amino acids.

The chain uses TRBV7-2 and TRBJ1-1; TRBD1 agrees at 7 bases. Germline-derived CDR1 and CDR2 are SGHTA and FQGNSA. The CDR3 covers 13 residues. Trimming at V came to 0 bases and at J to 10 bases, leaving 5 bases not matched to a gene. As DNA, the CDR3 is TGTGCCAGCAGCTTAGCCCACAGGGGTTTAGCTTTCTTT. This gives the protein CASSLAHRGLAFF.

This clonotype was observed a handful of times. The V gene is TRBV10-3, the J gene TRBJ1-2; TRBD1 aligns across 9 bases. Germline assignment: CDR1 ENHRY and CDR2 SYGVKD. The V gene end was trimmed by 6 bases and the J gene end by 4 bases; junction bases not matched to a gene: 12. The CDR3 has 16 amino acids. The CDR3 sequence: CAIRASGQGPAYGYTF. The CDR3 nucleotides are TGTGCCATCAGAGCCTCGGGACAGGGACCTGCCTATGGCTACACCTTC.

This clonotype has a count of ten or more. This rearrangement joins TRBV19 to TRBJ1-2, with no clear D. V lost 8 bases and J 5 bases, leaving 15 bases between the germline ends. Germline values: CDR1 LNHDA, CDR2 SQIVND (reference sequence). There are 13 residues in the CDR3. In DNA, the CDR3 is TGTGCCAGTCTGGAGAGAACCCGATATGGCTACACCTTC. This encodes CASLERTRYGYTF.

The chain combines TRBV12-3 or TRBV12-4 with TRBJ2-1; no definite D call. The CDR3 spans 15 residues. The V gene lost 2 bases and the J gene lost 0 bases, with 8 bases spanning the gap. As DNA, the CDR3 is TGTGCCAGCAGTTTAATACAGAGCTCCTACAATGAGCAGTTCTTC. It specifies CASSLIQSSYNEQFF.